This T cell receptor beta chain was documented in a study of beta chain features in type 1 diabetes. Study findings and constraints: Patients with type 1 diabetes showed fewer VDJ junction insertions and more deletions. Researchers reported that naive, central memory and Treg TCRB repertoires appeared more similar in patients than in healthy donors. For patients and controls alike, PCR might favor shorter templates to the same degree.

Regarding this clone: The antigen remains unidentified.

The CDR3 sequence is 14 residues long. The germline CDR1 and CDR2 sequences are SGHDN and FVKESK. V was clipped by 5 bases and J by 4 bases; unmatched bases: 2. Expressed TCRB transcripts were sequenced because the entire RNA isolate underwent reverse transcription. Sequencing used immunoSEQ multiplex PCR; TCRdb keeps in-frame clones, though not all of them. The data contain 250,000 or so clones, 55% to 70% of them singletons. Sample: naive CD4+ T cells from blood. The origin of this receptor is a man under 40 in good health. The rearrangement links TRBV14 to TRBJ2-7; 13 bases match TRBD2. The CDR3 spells CASSWTSGRYEQYF. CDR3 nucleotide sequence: TGTGCCAGCAGCTGGACTAGCGGGAGATACGAGCAGTACTTC.